This T cell receptor (beta chain) stems from a study of T-cell reconstitution after alpha-beta-depleted transplantation in children (dated by TCRdb to the mid-2010s). Looking at the study overall: The study quantitatively tracked T-cell immune reconstitution after TCRalphabeta/CD19-depleted allogeneic hematopoietic cell transplantation in children using TCR repertoire profiling. The full study reports these points: The apparently early recovery of alphabetaT-cell counts about two months after transplant reportedly depended on only several hundred rapidly expanded clones that came from non-depleted graft cells. In some patients, the high TCRbeta diversity seen at day 60 was put down to recipient T cells and intrathymic progenitors that had survived conditioning. Over the following months the frequencies of hyperexpanded clones went down, and after one year T-cell counts and TCRbeta diversity were mostly credited to newly produced T cells.

Library generation was performed with PCR. The sequencer was an Illumina HiSeq 2500. To normalize quantification of the TCRbeta repertoire, the TCR libraries were built with molecular barcoding that relied on unique molecular identifiers. In-frame beta chains were kept once TCRdb had trimmed the public reads at Q25 with fastp and called clones with MiXCR. Rows with a matching CDR3 protein are joined into one entry that keeps the most common DNA and genes. For this sample there are hundreds of thousands of distinct CDR3 sequences; around a tenth appear just once. Around a quarter of the sample comes from the top ten. This clonotype showed up many times. Its binding antigen is unknown. No clone much larger than this one lies a single base away; base qualities are absent. What the treatment or condition label conveys for this sample: allogeneic hematopoietic cell transplantation with graft depleted of TCRalphabeta T cells and CD19 B cells. TCRalphabeta/CD19-depleted allogeneic hematopoietic cell grafts were given to the transplant recipients, all of whom were children.

Spanning cysteine to phenylalanine, the CDR3 consists of 15 amino acids. The entry retains the CDR3 DNA only, 45 bases that are in frame from base 1. V ends up 4 bases short and J 5 bases short, with an unmatched junction base count of 6. Per the germline V gene, MNHEY is the CDR1 and SVGAGI is the CDR2. Material: peripheral blood, obtained 180 days after TCRalphabeta/CD19-depleted stem cell transplant. The receptor's source is a male patient between 2 and 10 years old who had a stem cell transplant for chronic granulomatous disease, so the T cells may come from the graft donor. Here the chain combines TRBV6-5 and TRBJ2-3; 10 bases in between match TRBD2. The CDR3 protein sequence reads: CASSLWLAGEDTQYF. The DNA sequence is TGTGCCAGCAGTTTATGGCTAGCGGGGGAAGATACGCAGTATTTT.